The clone carrying this T cell receptor (beta chain) has ten or more counts. Exclusion followed for patients with uncontrolled infection, other autoimmune disease, pregnancy or lactation. After removal of 2 bases from V and 4 bases from J, the junction contained 7 bases not matched to a gene. The CDR3 covers 16 residues. The record originates from a study of T cells in Graves' hyperthyroidism and ophthalmopathy. From RNA transcripts, TCR beta CDR3 regions were amplified. The study used the HTBI primer set for a first-round RT-PCR of the TCR CDR3. TCRdb itself ran the multiplex PCR reads through MiXCR, one entry per CDR3 protein. The sample contains about 600,000 distinct CDR3 sequences, approximately 15% of which appear only once.

The chain joins TRBV12-3 or TRBV12-4 to TRBJ2-7; 11 bases are a match to TRBD2. Source material: blood. The TCR originated in a young woman with Graves' ophthalmopathy. The CDR3 DNA sequence: TGTGCCAGCAGTTTATTTTCCCTAGCGGGAGGTTACGAGCAGTACTTC. It encodes CASSLFSLAGGYEQYF.